This T cell receptor beta chain was captured by sequencing in a study of CD8 T cells in ankylosing spondylitis listed by TCRdb under 2017. About the study as a whole: The study profiled T cell receptor beta repertoires in healthy donors and ankylosing spondylitis patients to find disease-linked TCR variants. The full study cohort was made up of about 24 ankylosing spondylitis patients and over 90 healthy donors. Peripheral blood was sampled, and synovial fluid was also collected from ankylosing spondylitis patients. Overall study results and their limits: Significant enrichment of the disease-linked clones was reported in matched synovial fluid samples from ankylosing spondylitis patients. The disease-linked clones showed a CD8+ phenotype and occurred at relatively low frequencies in peripheral blood. A TCR beta motif of several highly homologous amino acid variants appeared characteristic of blood from ankylosing spondylitis patients. Some motif variants had previously been reported in the synovial fluid and blood of reactive arthritis patients, which suggests shared mechanisms of disease initiation.

This clonotype was detected a few times. Its antigen remains undetermined. Base qualities are not provided; no much larger clone lies one nucleotide away. TCRdb names Illumina HiSeq 2500 as the instrument used. TCR beta libraries were prepared by quantitative 5'-RACE with molecular barcodes. For the original study's pipeline: To identify disease-linked TCR variants, a new computational method was used, one built on a probabilistic model of VDJ rearrangement. The raw public data were reprocessed by TCRdb itself: fastp quality trimming at Q25, MiXCR clonotype calling, in-frame beta chains only. Rows matching on CDR3 protein sequence are summarized as one entry with the most common DNA and genes. The V and J calls were determined by TCRdb, not by the authors. The sample data list about 350,000 distinct CDR3 sequences, and 20% to 25% of these were observed just once. Of the sample, 13% is held by the ten largest clones.

Including the terminal cysteine and phenylalanine, the CDR3 comprises 16 residues. The kept DNA is CDR3 alone, 48 bases in frame from the first base. The germline V gene (reference sequence) specifies SEHNR as CDR1 and FQNEAQ as CDR2. Between the V and J ends, shortened by 5 bases and 6 bases respectively, the junction contains 20 bases. Sequencing was carried out using blood, either unsorted or a sorted T cell fraction (not recorded which). This receptor was taken from a male donor with ankylosing spondylitis or in good health (not recorded which). This chain joins TRBV7-9 to TRBJ2-1; the D call could be TRBD1 or TRBD2, with each sharing 5 bases. This receptor carries the CDR3 CASSAIPAGTFNEQFF. DNA sequence: TGTGCCAGCAGCGCTATCCCCGCCGGGACGTTCAATGAGCAGTTCTTC.